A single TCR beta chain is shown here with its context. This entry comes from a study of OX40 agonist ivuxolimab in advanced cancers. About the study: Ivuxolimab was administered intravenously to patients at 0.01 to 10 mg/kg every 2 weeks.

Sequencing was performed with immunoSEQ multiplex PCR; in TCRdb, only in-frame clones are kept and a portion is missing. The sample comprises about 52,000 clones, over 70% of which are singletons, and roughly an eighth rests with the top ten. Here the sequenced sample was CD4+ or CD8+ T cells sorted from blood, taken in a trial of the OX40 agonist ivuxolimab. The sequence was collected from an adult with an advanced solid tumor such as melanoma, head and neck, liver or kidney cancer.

Here the CDR3 reads CASSWVQGAKTQYF. Written as DNA, the CDR3 is TGTGCCAGCAGTTGGGTACAGGGGGCAAAGACCCAGTACTTC. The chain couples TRBV6-6 to TRBJ2-5, with 9 bases identical to TRBD1. Germline V gives CDR1 MNHNY, CDR2 SVGAGI (reference sequence). J lost 6 bases, V lost 4 bases, and 6 bases had no gene match. The CDR3 is made up of 14 amino acids.